This TCR beta chain comes out of a study of blood T cell repertoires in COVID-19. TCRdb keeps only in-frame clones here, not all; method: immunoSEQ multiplex PCR. The sample consists of approximately 220,000 clones, 80% to 90% of them appearing once. The V and J ends lost 10 bases and 5 bases respectively, with 20 bases between them. The germline V gene encodes CDR1 KGHDR and CDR2 SFDVKD. The CDR3 extends over 14 amino acids. The clonotype was recovered from a woman between 45 and 60 years old with acute or convalescent COVID-19. This chain joins TRBV24-1 and TRBJ2-7; tentative D call: TRBD1 (6 bases). The material sequenced was peripheral blood. In nucleotides, the CDR3 is TGTGCCACTAGTACAGGGTCCATTCCCAACGAGCAGTACTTC. Translated: CATSTGSIPNEQYF.